Listed below are T cell receptor beta chains from one sample, sequenced in a study of response to subunit inactivated influenza vaccine. TCRdb used MiXCR to reprocess the RT-PCR reads, holding one entry per CDR3 protein. The sample lists 600,000 to 850,000 distinct CDR3 sequences; around 13% were seen once. This specimen was PBMCs from blood, taken 14 to 15 days before vaccination. The origin of the receptors is a man aged 50 to 59 who received an inactivated influenza vaccine. CDR3s include the opening cysteine and the closing phenylalanine or tryptophan. A D gene is named only where the DNA matches it firmly. Some rows have no size entry. The others give once, few or many, or a class for an expanded clone.

TRBV7-9,few,TRBD1,TRBJ2-5,TGTGCCAGCAGCGCAGGGTCTACCGGGACAGGGATAGAGACCCAGTACTTC,CASSAGSTGTGIETQYF
TRBV7-2,NA,TRBD2,TRBJ2-7,TGTGCCAGCAGCTATAGCGGGATCTACGAGCAGTACTTC,CASSYSGIYEQYF
TRBV3-1,few,NA,TRBJ2-2,TGTGCCAGCAGCCAAGATATGGTCCACACCACCGGGGAGCTGTTTTTT,CASSQDMVHTTGELFF
TRBV20-1,NA,NA,TRBJ1-5,TGCAGTGCTAGGTCCTCGGGGCGCGGGTATCAGCCCCAGCATTTT,CSARSSGRGYQPQHF
TRBV6-1,NA,TRBD1,TRBJ2-7,TGTGCCAGCAAGGTAGGGACAGCCAGACTCACCCTCTACGAGCAGTACTTC,CASKVGTARLTLYEQYF
TRBV10-3,few,NA,TRBJ2-1,TGTGCCATCCTCTCGGGTCTAGGTAACAATGAGCAGTTCTTC,CAILSGLGNNEQFF
TRBV4-2,few,NA,TRBJ2-1,TGTGCCAGCAGCCAGTCGGGGCACTCCTACAATGAGCAGTTCTTC,CASSQSGHSYNEQFF
TRBV29-1,NA,NA,TRBJ2-1,TGCAGCGTTGAGGATCCCCGGGTCCGGGATGAGCAGTTCTTC,CSVEDPRVRDEQFF
TRBV15,few,NA,TRBJ2-3,TGTGCCACCAGCCAAGGGATCCCAGATACGCAGTATTTT,CATSQGIPDTQYF
TRBV20-1,many,TRBD2,TRBJ2-1,TGCAGTGCTAGAGATATTACTAGCGGGGGCAATGAGCAGTTCTTC,CSARDITSGGNEQFF
TRBV20-1,few,NA,TRBJ2-5,TGCAGTGCTAGAGATCCGAAGGGAGCGGAGACCCAGTACTTC,CSARDPKGAETQYF
TRBV6-8,NA,TRBD2,TRBJ2-2,TGTGCCAGCAGACATACTCAGACTAGCAGTCACGGGGAGCTGTTTTTT,CASRHTQTSSHGELFF
TRBV12-3/TRBV12-4,many,TRBD1,TRBJ1-2,TGTGCCAGCAGTCTACAGGGGTCTTATAACTATGGCTACACCTTC,CASSLQGSYNYGYTF
TRBV18,NA,TRBD1,TRBJ1-1,TGTGCCAGCTCACCGAGGGACAGCCTCACTGAAGCTTTCTTT,CASSPRDSLTEAFF
TRBV7-9,few,NA,TRBJ2-4,TGTGCCAGCAGCTTAGGCGACCCTGGGGACATTCAGTACTTC,CASSLGDPGDIQYF
TRBV4-2,many,TRBD2,TRBJ2-2,TGTGCCAGCAGCCAAGACGGGGGGAGGGCCGGGAACACCGGGGAGCTGTTTTTT,CASSQDGGRAGNTGELFF
TRBV12-3/TRBV12-4,few,TRBD1,TRBJ2-3,TGTGCCAGCAGTCCGCCGGGGCTTCAGGGGGCAGATACGCAGTATTTT,CASSPPGLQGADTQYF
TRBV5-5,NA,TRBD1,TRBJ2-2,TGTGCCAGCAGCCAACTCGACAGGGCCGGGGAGCTGTTTTTT,CASSQLDRAGELFF
TRBV4-2,few,NA,TRBJ2-1,TGTGCCAGCAGCCAAGACCGGGACGGTCACAATGAGCAGTTCTTC,CASSQDRDGHNEQFF
TRBV6-5,NA,NA,TRBJ1-1,TGTGCCAGCAGTTACGGTCAAATCACTGAAGCTTTCTTT,CASSYGQITEAFF
TRBV12-3/TRBV12-4,few,TRBD2,TRBJ2-2,TGTGCCAGCACCCCCCTAGCGGGAGGGCCGACCGGGGAGCTGTTTTTT,CASTPLAGGPTGELFF
TRBV20-1,few,NA,TRBJ2-1,TGCAGTGCTATTAAACTGGGGGATGAGCAGTTCTTC,CSAIKLGDEQFF
TRBV7-2,few,NA,TRBJ2-1,TGTGCCAGCAGCTTTGTTGCGGGGAGAAACAATGAGCAGTTCTTC,CASSFVAGRNNEQFF
TRBV6-1,few,TRBD1,TRBJ2-2,TGTGCCAGCAGTGGGGGACAGGCCGCCGGGGAGCTGTTTTTT,CASSGGQAAGELFF
TRBV9,NA,TRBD1,TRBJ2-7,TGTGCCAGCAGCGCAACAGGGGAAGTCTACGAGCAGTACTTC,CASSATGEVYEQYF
TRBV30,many,TRBD1,TRBJ2-1,TGTGCCTGTCGCCGAGGGGGCCGCTACAATGAGCAGTTCTTC,CACRRGGRYNEQFF
TRBV10-3,once,NA,TRBJ2-2,TGTGCCATCAGTGATCCCTTCTGGGACACCGGGGAGCTGTTTTTT,CAISDPFWDTGELFF
TRBV11-2,few,TRBD2,TRBJ2-5,TGTGCCAGCAGAAGACTAGCTTCGGAGACCCAGTACTTC,CASRRLASETQYF
TRBV10-3,few,NA,TRBJ2-5,TGTGCCATCAGTGAGCACACAGGGACGAAGGAGACCCAGTACTTC,CAISEHTGTKETQYF
TRBV7-9,many,TRBD2,TRBJ2-1,TGTGCCAGCAGCGCAGGACTAGCCCCCTACAATGAGCAGTTCTTC,CASSAGLAPYNEQFF
TRBV10-3,few,NA,TRBJ1-5,TGTGCCATCAGTGAAGACAGGAGCAATCAGCCCCAGCATTTT,CAISEDRSNQPQHF
TRBV12-3/TRBV12-4,NA,NA,TRBJ2-1,TGTGCCAGCAGTCCAATTCCGGGGCCGTGGAGAGAGACTGGTGAGCAGTTCTTC,CASSPIPGPWRETGEQFF
TRBV28,NA,NA,TRBJ1-1,TGTGCCAGCAGCTGGGTCCGCATGGCGAACACTGAAGCTTTCTTT,CASSWVRMANTEAFF